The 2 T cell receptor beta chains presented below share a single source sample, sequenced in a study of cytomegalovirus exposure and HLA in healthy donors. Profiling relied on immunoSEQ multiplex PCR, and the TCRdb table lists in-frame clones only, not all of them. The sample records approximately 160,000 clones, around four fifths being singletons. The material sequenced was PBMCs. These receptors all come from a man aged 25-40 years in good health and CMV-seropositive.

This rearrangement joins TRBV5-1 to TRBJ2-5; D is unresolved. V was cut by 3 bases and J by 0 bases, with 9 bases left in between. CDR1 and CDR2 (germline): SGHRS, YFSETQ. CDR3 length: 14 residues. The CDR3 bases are TGCGCCAGCAGCTACTCGACTTACCAAGAGACCCAGTACTTC. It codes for CASSYSTYQETQYF.

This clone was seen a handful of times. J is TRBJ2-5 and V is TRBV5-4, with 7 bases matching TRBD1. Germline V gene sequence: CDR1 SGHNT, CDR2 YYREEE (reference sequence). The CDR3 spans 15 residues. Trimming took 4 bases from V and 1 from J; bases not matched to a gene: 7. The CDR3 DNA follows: TGTGCCAGCAGCAAACGACAGGGCCCCCAAGAGACCCAGTACTTC. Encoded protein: CASSKRQGPQETQYF.